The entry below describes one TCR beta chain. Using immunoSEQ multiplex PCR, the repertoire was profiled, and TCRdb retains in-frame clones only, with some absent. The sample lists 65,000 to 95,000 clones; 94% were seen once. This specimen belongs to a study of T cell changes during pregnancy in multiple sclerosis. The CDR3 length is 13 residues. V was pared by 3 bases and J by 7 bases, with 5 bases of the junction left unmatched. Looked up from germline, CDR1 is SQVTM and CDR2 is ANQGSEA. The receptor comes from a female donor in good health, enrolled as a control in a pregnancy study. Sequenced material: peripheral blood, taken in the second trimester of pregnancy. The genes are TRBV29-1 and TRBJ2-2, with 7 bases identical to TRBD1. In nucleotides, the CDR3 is TGCAGCGTTGAGGGACAGAGCAGCGGGGAGCTGTTTTTT. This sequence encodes CSVEGQSSGELFF.